Described below is a single T cell receptor beta chain sequence and its context. The sample originates from a study of T cells after yellow fever vaccination. Germline V gene data show CDR1 as LNHDA and CDR2 as SQIVND (reference sequence). V lost 3 bases to trimming and J lost 1 base, with 15 bases between them. The CDR3 covers 16 residues. Each CDR3 protein is one row after TCRdb ran MiXCR on the 5' RACE reads. The profile shows fewer than 400,000 distinct CDR3 sequences, around 10% of them singletons. The starting material was CD4+ T cells sorted from PBMCs, obtained 45 days after the yellow fever booster vaccination. This TCR was sampled from a man between 18 and 35 years old who received the YFV17D yellow fever vaccine. The chain recombines TRBV19 with TRBJ1-1; D gene ambiguous. The CDR3 spells CASSIHRGFQNTEAFF. The CDR3 DNA reads as TGTGCCAGTAGTATCCATCGGGGTTTTCAGAACACTGAAGCTTTCTTT.